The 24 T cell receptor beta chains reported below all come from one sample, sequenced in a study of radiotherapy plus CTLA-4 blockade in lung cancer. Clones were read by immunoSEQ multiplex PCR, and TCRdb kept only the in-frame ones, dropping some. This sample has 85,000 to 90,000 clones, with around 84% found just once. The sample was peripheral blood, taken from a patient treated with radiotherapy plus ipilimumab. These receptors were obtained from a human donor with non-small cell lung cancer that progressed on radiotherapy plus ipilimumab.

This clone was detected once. CDR3 in DNA: TGTGCCAGTAGTCGGGACAGAAAGTATGGCTACACCTTC. Translating gives CASSRDRKYGYTF. V usage is TRBV19 and J usage is TRBJ1-2, with TRBD1 matching 7 bases. The ends lost 5 bases at V and 5 bases at J; junction bases unmatched: 5. The germline V gene has CDR1 LNHDA and CDR2 SQIVND (reference sequence). The CDR3 is 13 residues long. The full variable domain, with the rest looked up from reference TRBV19 and TRBJ1-2, is DGGITQSPKYLFRKEGQNVTLSCEQNLNHDAMYWYRQDPGQGLRLIYYSQIVNDFQKGDIAEGYSVSREKKESFPLTVTSAQKNPTAFYLCASSRDRKYGYTFGSGTRLTVV.

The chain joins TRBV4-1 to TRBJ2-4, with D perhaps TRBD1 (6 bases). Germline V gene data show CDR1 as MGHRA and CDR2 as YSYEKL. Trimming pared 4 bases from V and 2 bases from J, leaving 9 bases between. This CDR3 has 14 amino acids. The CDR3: CASSPTGTKNIQYF. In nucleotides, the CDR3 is TGCGCCAGCAGCCCTACAGGGACCAAAAACATTCAGTACTTC.

CDR3 DNA: TGCGCCAGCAGCTCTGGGGGCGGGAACCTGGAGACCCAGTACTTC. Amino acid sequence: CASSSGGGNLETQYF. The J gene is TRBJ2-5, the V gene TRBV5-1; D may be TRBD1 or TRBD2 (6 bases each). Deletions cut 3 bases from V and 5 bases from J, with 17 bases between. The CDR3 totals 15 residues. From germline, CDR1 is SGHRS and CDR2 YFSETQ.

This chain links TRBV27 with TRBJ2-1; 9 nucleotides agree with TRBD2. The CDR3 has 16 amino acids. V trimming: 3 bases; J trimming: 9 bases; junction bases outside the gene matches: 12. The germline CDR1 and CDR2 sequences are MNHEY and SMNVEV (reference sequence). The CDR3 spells CASSFLRVAGVTEQFF. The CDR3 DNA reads TGTGCCAGCAGTTTTTTACGAGTAGCGGGAGTAACTGAGCAGTTCTTC.

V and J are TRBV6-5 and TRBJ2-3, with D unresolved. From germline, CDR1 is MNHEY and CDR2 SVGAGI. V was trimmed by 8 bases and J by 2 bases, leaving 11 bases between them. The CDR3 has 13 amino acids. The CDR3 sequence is CASRSIPTDTQYF. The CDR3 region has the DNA TGTGCCAGCCGCTCCATCCCCACAGATACGCAGTATTTT.

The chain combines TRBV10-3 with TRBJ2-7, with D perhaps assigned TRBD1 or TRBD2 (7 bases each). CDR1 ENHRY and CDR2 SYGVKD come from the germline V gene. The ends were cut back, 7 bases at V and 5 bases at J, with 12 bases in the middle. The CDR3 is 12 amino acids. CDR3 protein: CAIIQGGNEQYF. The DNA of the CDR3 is TGTGCCATCATCCAGGGGGGGAACGAGCAGTACTTC.

CDR3 nucleotide sequence: TGTGCCTGGAGTATCCCATCGGGACAGTTGAACACTGAAGCTTTCTTT. Encoded protein: CAWSIPSGQLNTEAFF. The chain joins TRBV30 to TRBJ1-1; TRBD1 agrees at 7 bases. This CDR3 is built from 16 residues. Germline CDR1 and CDR2: GTSNPN and SVGIG (reference sequence). Germline trimming cut 2 bases from V and 0 bases from J; bases unmatched to any gene: 9.

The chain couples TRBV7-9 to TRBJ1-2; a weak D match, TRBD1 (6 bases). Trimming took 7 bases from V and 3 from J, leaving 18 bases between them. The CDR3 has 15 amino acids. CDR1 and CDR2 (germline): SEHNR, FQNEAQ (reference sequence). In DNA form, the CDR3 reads TGTGCCAGCAACCAAGAGGGGGTAAGCTACTATGGCTACACCTTC. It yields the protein CASNQEGVSYYGYTF.

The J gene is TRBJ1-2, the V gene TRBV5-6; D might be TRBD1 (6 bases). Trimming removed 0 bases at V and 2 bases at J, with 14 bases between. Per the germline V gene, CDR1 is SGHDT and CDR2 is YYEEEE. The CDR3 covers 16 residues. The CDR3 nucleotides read TGTGCCAGCAGCTTGGACCTACCTGGACAGAACTATGGCTACACCTTC. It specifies CASSLDLPGQNYGYTF.

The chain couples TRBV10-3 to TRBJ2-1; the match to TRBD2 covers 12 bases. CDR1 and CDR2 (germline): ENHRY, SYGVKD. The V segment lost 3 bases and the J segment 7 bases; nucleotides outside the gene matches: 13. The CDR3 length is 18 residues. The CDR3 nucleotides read TGTGCCATCAGTGACCTTGGGGTGACTAGCGGGAGAGGGAATGAGCAGTTCTTC. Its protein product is CAISDLGVTSGRGNEQFF.

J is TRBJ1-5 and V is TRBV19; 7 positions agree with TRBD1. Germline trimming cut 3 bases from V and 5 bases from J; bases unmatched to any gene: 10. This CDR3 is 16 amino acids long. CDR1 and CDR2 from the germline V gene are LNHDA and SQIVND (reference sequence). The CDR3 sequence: CASSISQGGVDQPQHF. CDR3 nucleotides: TGTGCCAGTAGTATCTCCCAGGGGGGAGTGGATCAGCCCCAGCATTTT.

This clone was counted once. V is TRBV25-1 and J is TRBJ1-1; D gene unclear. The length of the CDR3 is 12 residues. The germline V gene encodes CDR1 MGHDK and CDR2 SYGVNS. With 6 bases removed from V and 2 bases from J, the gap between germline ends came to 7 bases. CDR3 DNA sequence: TGTGCCAGCAGGGACGGAAACACTGAAGCTTTCTTT. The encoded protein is CASRDGNTEAFF.

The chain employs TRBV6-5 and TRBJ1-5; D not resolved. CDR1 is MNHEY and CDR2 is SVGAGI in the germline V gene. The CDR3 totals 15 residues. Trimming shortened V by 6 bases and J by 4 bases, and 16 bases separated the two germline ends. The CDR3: CASSATSGGNQPQHF. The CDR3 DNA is TGTGCCAGCAGCGCGACCAGTGGAGGAAATCAGCCCCAGCATTTT.

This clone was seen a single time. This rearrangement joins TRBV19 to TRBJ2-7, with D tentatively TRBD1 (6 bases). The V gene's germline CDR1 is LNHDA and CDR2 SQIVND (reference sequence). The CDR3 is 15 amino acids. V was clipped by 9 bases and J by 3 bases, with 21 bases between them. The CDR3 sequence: CASSPAGVDLYEQYF. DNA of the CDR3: TGTGCCAGCTCCCCCGCAGGGGTCGACCTCTACGAGCAGTACTTC.

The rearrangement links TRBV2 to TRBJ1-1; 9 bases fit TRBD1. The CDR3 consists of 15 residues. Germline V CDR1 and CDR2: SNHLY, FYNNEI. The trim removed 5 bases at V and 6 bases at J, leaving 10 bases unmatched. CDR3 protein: CASSLRDRVIAEAFF. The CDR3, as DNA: TGTGCCAGCAGTCTCCGGGACAGGGTTATTGCTGAAGCTTTCTTT.

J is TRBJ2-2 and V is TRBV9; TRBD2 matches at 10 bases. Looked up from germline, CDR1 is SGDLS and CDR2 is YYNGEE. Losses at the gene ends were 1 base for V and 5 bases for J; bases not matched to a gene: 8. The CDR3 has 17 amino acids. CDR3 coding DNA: TGTGCCAGCAGCGTATCCTGGGCTAGCGGGAGTACCGGGGAGCTGTTTTTT. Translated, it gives CASSVSWASGSTGELFF.

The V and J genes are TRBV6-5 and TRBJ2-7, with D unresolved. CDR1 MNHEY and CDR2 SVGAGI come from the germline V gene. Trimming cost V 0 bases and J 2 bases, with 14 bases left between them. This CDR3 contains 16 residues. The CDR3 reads CASSYSSAHSAYEQYF. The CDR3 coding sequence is TGTGCCAGCAGTTACTCGTCAGCCCATAGTGCCTACGAGCAGTACTTC.

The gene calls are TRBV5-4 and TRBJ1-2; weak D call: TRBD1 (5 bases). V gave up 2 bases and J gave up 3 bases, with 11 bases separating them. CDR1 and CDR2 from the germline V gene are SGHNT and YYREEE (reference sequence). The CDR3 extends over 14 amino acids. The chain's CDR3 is CASSFGLRDYGYTF. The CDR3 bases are TGTGCCAGCAGCTTTGGTCTCAGGGACTATGGCTACACCTTC.

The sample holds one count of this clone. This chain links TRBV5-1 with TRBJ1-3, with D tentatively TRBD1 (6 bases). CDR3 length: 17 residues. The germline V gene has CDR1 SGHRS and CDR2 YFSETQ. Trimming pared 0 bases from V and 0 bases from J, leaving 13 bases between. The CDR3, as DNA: TGCGCCAGCAGCTTGGGCCCACAGGGATCCTCTGGAAACACCATATATTTT. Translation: CASSLGPQGSSGNTIYF.

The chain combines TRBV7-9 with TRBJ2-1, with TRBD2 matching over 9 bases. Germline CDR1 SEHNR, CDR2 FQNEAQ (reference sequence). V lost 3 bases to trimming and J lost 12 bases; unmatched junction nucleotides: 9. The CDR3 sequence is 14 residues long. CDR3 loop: CASSLGGAGGRQFF. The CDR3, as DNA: TGTGCCAGCAGCTTGGGGGGAGCGGGAGGCCGGCAGTTCTTC.

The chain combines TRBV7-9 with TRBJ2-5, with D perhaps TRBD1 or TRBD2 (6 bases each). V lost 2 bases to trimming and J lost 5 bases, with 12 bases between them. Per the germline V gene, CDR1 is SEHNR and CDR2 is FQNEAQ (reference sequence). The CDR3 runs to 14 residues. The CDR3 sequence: CASSLLGGGETQYF. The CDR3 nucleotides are TGTGCCAGCAGCTTACTTGGAGGGGGTGAGACCCAGTACTTC.

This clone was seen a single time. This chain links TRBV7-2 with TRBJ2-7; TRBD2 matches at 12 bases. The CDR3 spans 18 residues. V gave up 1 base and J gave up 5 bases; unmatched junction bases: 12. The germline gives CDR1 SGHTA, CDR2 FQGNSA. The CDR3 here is CASSLVGTTSGRSDEQYF. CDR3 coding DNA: TGTGCCAGCAGCTTAGTTGGTACCACTAGCGGGAGGTCAGACGAGCAGTACTTC.

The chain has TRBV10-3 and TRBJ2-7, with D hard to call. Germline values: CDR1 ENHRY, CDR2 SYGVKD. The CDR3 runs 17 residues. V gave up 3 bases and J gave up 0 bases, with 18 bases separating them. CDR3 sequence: CAISDQTPAGSSYEQYF. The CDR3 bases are TGTGCCATCAGTGACCAGACTCCAGCAGGAAGCTCCTACGAGCAGTACTTC.

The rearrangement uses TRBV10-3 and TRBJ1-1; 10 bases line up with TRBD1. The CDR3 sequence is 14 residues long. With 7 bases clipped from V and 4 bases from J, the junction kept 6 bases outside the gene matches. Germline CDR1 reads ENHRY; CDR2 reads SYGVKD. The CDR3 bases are TGTGCCATCAACGACAGGGGGCCGGGCACTGAAGCTTTCTTT. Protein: CAINDRGPGTEAFF.